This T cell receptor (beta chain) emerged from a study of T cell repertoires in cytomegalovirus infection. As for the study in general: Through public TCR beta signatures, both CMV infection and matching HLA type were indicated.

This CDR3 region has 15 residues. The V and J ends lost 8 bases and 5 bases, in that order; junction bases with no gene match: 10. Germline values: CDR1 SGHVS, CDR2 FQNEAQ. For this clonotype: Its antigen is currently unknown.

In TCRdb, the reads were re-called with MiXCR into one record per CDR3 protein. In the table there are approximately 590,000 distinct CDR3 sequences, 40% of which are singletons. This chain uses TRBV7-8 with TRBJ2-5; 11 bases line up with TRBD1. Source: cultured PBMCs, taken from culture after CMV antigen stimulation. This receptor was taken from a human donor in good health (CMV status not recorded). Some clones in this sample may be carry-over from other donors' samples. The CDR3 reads CASEGDRGVLETQYF. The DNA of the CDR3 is TGTGCCAGCGAGGGGGACAGGGGGGTTTTGGAGACCCAGTACTTC. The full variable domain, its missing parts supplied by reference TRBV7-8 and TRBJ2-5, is GAGVSQSPRYKVAKRGQDVALRCDPISGHVSLFWYQQALGQGPEFLTYFQNEAQLDKSGLPSDRFFAERPEGSVSTLKIQRTQQEDSAVYLCASEGDRGVLETQYFGPGTRLLVL.